A single sample is the source of the 3 T cell receptor beta chains below, sequenced in a study of CD8 T cells in ankylosing spondylitis. Overall study results and limits: Roughly eight highly homologous variants made up a TCR beta motif that seemed to typify ankylosing spondylitis blood.

TCRdb independently ran MiXCR on the 5' RACE reads; one entry per CDR3 protein. The profile shows approximately 550,000 distinct CDR3 sequences, 12% of them singletons. Their antigens are not known. Sequenced sample: blood, either unsorted or a sorted T cell fraction (not recorded which). These receptors were collected from a male donor with ankylosing spondylitis.

In its sample, this clonotype was seen many times. The chain combines TRBV12-3 or TRBV12-4 with TRBJ2-4; D gene ambiguous. Trimming removed 7 bases from V and 0 bases from J, with 13 bases in between. The length of the CDR3 is 15 residues. CDR3 sequence reads: CASTLGVGAKNIQYF. DNA for the CDR3: TGTGCCAGCACCCTTGGTGTTGGAGCCAAAAACATTCAGTACTTC.

The chain recombines TRBV5-1 with TRBJ2-1, with 8 nucleotides matching TRBD1. Germline V gives CDR1 SGHRS, CDR2 YFSETQ. The CDR3 is made up of 15 amino acids. V dropped 0 bases and J dropped 7; count of bases not matched to a gene: 6. Written as DNA, the CDR3 is TGCGCCAGCAGCTTGGTTGGACAGGGAGGAAATGAGCAGTTCTTC. As protein: CASSLVGQGGNEQFF.

V gene TRBV5-1 combines with J gene TRBJ2-1; 7 positions agree with TRBD1. The CDR3 is made up of 12 amino acids. V shed 8 bases, J shed 6 bases, and the junction held 5 bases outside the gene matches. The germline gives CDR1 SGHRS, CDR2 YFSETQ. Here the CDR3 DNA reads TGCGCCAGTGAGGGGGCAGGCAATGAGCAGTTCTTC. Translation: CASEGAGNEQFF.